The source of this T cell receptor beta chain is a study of blood T cell repertoires in COVID-19. Whole-study context: Spain, Italy and the United States supplied samples that represented acute and convalescent COVID-19. PBMCs, B-cell-depleted T cells, or T cells provided the cDNA or gDNA that made up the material.

Sequenced by immunoSEQ multiplex PCR; TCRdb stores in-frame clones only, minus some. The sample lists some 70,000 clones; over 75% were seen once. This clone has just one count. This sequence was found in a human donor in a cohort sampled during active COVID-19. Sequencing was carried out using peripheral blood.

The CDR3 nucleotides are TGTGCCACCAGTGCCACGACAGGGAATAGCAATCAGCCCCAGCATTTT. Translated: CATSATTGNSNQPQHF. The chain links TRBV24-1 to TRBJ1-5; 7 bases are shared with TRBD1. The V gene end was trimmed by 5 bases and the J gene end by 0 bases; junction bases not matched to a gene: 6. This CDR3 has 16 amino acids. Germline-derived CDR1 and CDR2 are KGHDR and SFDVKD.